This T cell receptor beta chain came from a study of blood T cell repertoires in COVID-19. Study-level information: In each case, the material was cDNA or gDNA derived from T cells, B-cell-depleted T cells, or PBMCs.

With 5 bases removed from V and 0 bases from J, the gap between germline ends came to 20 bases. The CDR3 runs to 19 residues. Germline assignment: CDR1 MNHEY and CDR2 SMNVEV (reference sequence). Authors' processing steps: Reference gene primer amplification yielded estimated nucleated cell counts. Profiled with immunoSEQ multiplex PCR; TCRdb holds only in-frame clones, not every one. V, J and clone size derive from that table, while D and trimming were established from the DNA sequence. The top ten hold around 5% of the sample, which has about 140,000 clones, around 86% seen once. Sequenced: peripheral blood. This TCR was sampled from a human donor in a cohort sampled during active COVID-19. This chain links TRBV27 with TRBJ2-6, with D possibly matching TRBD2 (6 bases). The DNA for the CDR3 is TGTGCCAGCAGTCCAACACGACCGGGACTCACCTCTGGGGCCAACGTCCTGACTTTC. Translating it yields CASSPTRPGLTSGANVLTF.